A single T cell receptor (beta chain) is shown here with its context. Its target is not known. This entry comes from a study of cytomegalovirus exposure and HLA in healthy donors. Findings and limits, study-wide: CMV serostatus stood as the only immune exposure information on hand. Segments of the TCR beta V type were, in most cases, productive about 90% or about 30% of the time in an earlier analysis.

Amplification used 60 Vbeta primers and 13 Jbeta primers. TCRdb keeps only in-frame clones here, not all; method: immunoSEQ multiplex PCR. Here the sample spans about 100,000 clones, less than 85% being singletons. Sequenced sample: PBMCs. This clonotype was sampled from a woman in her sixties in good health and CMV-seropositive.

DNA of the CDR3: TGTGCCAGCAGTGACCCCGGGCTAGCGGGGAGCACAGATACGCAGTATTTT. It codes for CASSDPGLAGSTDTQYF. The chain employs TRBV25-1 and TRBJ2-3, with 9 bases fitting TRBD2. The V gene's germline CDR1 is MGHDK and CDR2 SYGVNS. The CDR3 is made up of 17 amino acids. After removal of 3 bases from V and 0 bases from J, the junction contained 7 bases not matched to a gene.